Below are 30 T cell receptor beta chains sequenced from a single sample in a study of blood T cell repertoires in COVID-19 (dated by TCRdb to between 2020 and 2021). To prepare the library, the immunoSEQ multiplex PCR assay was applied. In its TCRdb copy, this immuneACCESS table keeps in-frame sequences only and misses some clones. Where compared with another copy, unresolved V genes explain less than half of these, and the others have no known cause. Here the sample has about 70,000 clones; more than 80% occur a single time. Together, the top ten hold 20% to 25% of the sample. Source material: peripheral blood. These receptors were obtained from a woman in her 70s with acute or convalescent COVID-19.

The V and J genes are TRBV6-4 and TRBJ1-2, with D maybe TRBD1 (6 bases). Germline CDR1 is MRHNA and CDR2 is SNTAGT. The V and J ends lost 6 bases and 6 bases respectively, with 14 bases between them. The CDR3 extends over 13 amino acids. CDR3 amino acids: CASRDSWAHGYTF. CDR3 in DNA: TGTGCCAGCAGGGACAGCTGGGCCCATGGCTACACCTTC.

The V call is TRBV7-2, the J call TRBJ1-5; perhaps TRBD1 as D (5 bases). Germline values: CDR1 SGHTA, CDR2 FQGNSA. The CDR3 has 18 amino acids. Trimming cost V 5 bases and J 2 bases, with 22 bases left between them. CDR3 coding DNA: TGTGCCAGCAGCGCCCAGTCAAGGGGTACGGGTCGCAATCAGCCCCAGCATTTT. Residues: CASSAQSRGTGRNQPQHF.

The rearrangement links TRBV12-1 to TRBJ2-5; the tabulated D call, TRBD2, remains unverified against the DNA. TRBV12-1 is a pseudogene locus. The CDR3 consists of 14 residues. The CDR3 DNA is TGTGCCAGCAGCTCCCCCCTTAGCGTAGGGACCCAGTACTTC. Translation: CASSSPLSVGTQYF.

Written as DNA, the CDR3 is TGTGCCAGCTCACCAAGAGCACAGGGGGCAAATAATTCACCCCTCCACTTT. Amino acids: CASSPRAQGANNSPLHF. V gene TRBV18 combines with J gene TRBJ1-6; TRBD1 aligns across 9 bases. V trimming: 2 bases; J trimming: 5 bases; junction bases outside the gene matches: 7. The CDR3 runs to 17 residues. Germline V CDR1 and CDR2: KGHSH, LQKENI.

The rearrangement joins TRBV27 to TRBJ2-2; unclear D gene. The CDR3 covers 14 residues. The germline CDR1 and CDR2 sequences are MNHEY and SMNVEV (reference sequence). V shed 0 bases and J shed 5 bases, with 7 bases lying between them. DNA for the CDR3: TGTGCCAGCAGTTTATCGAGGAATACCGGGGAGCTGTTTTTT. Translation: CASSLSRNTGELFF.

This clone was picked up a small number of times. The genes are TRBV27 and TRBJ2-7, with D unclear. The V and J ends lost 2 bases and 3 bases respectively, with 8 bases between them. CDR3 length: 13 amino acids. Germline CDR1 MNHEY, CDR2 SMNVEV (reference sequence). The DNA of the CDR3 is TGTGCCAGCAGTTTACGCGGCAGCTACGAGCAGTACTTC. This translates into CASSLRGSYEQYF.

V usage is TRBV11-3 and J usage is TRBJ2-1; 9 positions match TRBD2. The V and J ends lost 4 bases and 7 bases, in that order; junction bases with no gene match: 5. CDR1 is SGHNT and CDR2 is YENEEA in the germline V gene. CDR3 size: 14 residues. The CDR3, as DNA: TGTGCCAGCAGCTCAGGCGGGAGGGTTAATGAGCAGTTCTTC. It codes for CASSSGGRVNEQFF.

The chain has TRBV5-1 and TRBJ2-7; TRBD2 aligns across 8 bases. V lost 0 bases to trimming and J lost 6 bases; unmatched junction nucleotides: 5. Germline-derived CDR1 and CDR2 are SGHRS and YFSETQ. The CDR3 has 14 residues. The CDR3 DNA follows: TGCGCCAGCAGCTTGGGCGAAAGCGGGGGCGAGCAGTACTTC. Translating it yields CASSLGESGGEQYF.

The V call is TRBV28, the J call TRBJ2-1; 11 nucleotides agree with TRBD1. Germline V CDR1 and CDR2: MDHEN, SYDVKM. The length of the CDR3 is 16 residues. The V gene end was trimmed by 6 bases and the J gene end by 3 bases; junction bases not matched to a gene: 7. The CDR3 loop is CASSSGGTGGYNEQFF. The CDR3 bases are TGTGCCAGCAGCTCCGGCGGGACAGGGGGCTACAATGAGCAGTTCTTC.

V usage is TRBV6-5 and J usage is TRBJ1-5; D is ambiguous. This CDR3 has 13 amino acids. The V end was cut by 11 bases, the J end by 1 base, with 12 bases between. Germline V gives CDR1 MNHEY, CDR2 SVGAGI. The CDR3 reads CASAEDSNQPQHF. CDR3 bases: TGTGCCTCCGCGGAGGACAGCAATCAGCCCCAGCATTTT.

This rearrangement joins TRBV15 to TRBJ1-1; D may be TRBD1 (5 bases). Trimming removed 5 bases from V and 5 bases from J, with 21 bases in between. Per the germline V gene, CDR1 is LNHNV and CDR2 is YYDKDF (reference sequence). This CDR3 contains 16 residues. CDR3 nucleotides: TGTGCCACCAGCTCCCGCTTTGGTGGGGGGGGAACTGAAGCTTTCTTT. Translating gives CATSSRFGGGGTEAFF.

This sequence joins TRBV21-1 and TRBJ2-5; TRBD1 is taken as the D call from the table, unchecked against the DNA. TRBV21-1 is described as a pseudogene. The length of the CDR3 is 13 residues. In DNA, the CDR3 is TGTGCCAGCACAGGGGGAATTGAAGAGACCCAGTACTTC. It encodes CASTGGIEETQYF.

In DNA form, the CDR3 reads TGCGCCAGCAGCTGGGGGCCCTGGACTAGCGGAAACAATGAGCAGTTCTTC. This encodes CASSWGPWTSGNNEQFF. The chain employs TRBV5-1 and TRBJ2-1; 10 bases are a match to TRBD2. This CDR3 is built from 17 residues. The ends lost 3 bases at V and 5 bases at J; junction bases unmatched: 11. Germline V gene lookup returns CDR1 SGHRS and CDR2 YFSETQ.

This sequence joins TRBV19 and TRBJ1-4, with D possibly TRBD1 on 5 matching bases. V was clipped by 5 bases and J by 8 bases, with 15 bases between them. The CDR3 covers 14 residues. Germline V CDR1 and CDR2: LNHDA, SQIVND (reference sequence). In nucleotides, the CDR3 is TGTGCCAGTAGTCTCTCCAGGGTGGGGGAAAAACTGTTTTTT. It yields the protein CASSLSRVGEKLFF.

The chain carries TRBV6-5 and TRBJ1-3; 7 positions agree with TRBD1. Germline CDR1 MNHEY, CDR2 SVGAGI. CDR3 length: 15 amino acids. Trimming cost V 5 bases and J 8 bases; bases outside gene matches: 12. The CDR3 sequence: CASSPMTHRGDTIYF. The CDR3, as DNA: TGTGCCAGCAGTCCAATGACACACAGGGGAGACACCATATATTTT.

This clone was detected only a few times. The chain combines TRBV12-5 with TRBJ2-7; D perhaps matches TRBD1 (5 bases). Germline values: CDR1 LGHNT, CDR2 FRNRAP. V was trimmed by 0 bases and J by 9 bases, leaving 15 bases between them. The length of the CDR3 is 14 residues. The CDR3 is CASGLVQVQGVQYF. The CDR3 DNA sequence: TGTGCTAGTGGTTTGGTACAGGTTCAGGGCGTGCAGTACTTC.

The chain recombines TRBV2 with TRBJ2-3; 8 bases are a match to TRBD1. Trimming cost V 8 bases and J 2 bases; bases outside gene matches: 3. CDR3 length equals 13 residues. Germline values: CDR1 SNHLY, CDR2 FYNNEI. The CDR3 region has the DNA TGTGCCAGCCGCAGGGGGCTCACAGATACGCAGTATTTT. Protein: CASRRGLTDTQYF.

Written as DNA, the CDR3 is TGTGCCACCAGTCAGGGTGGGGAGACCCAGTACTTC. Translation gives CATSQGGETQYF. The J gene is TRBJ2-5, the V gene TRBV24-1; weak D call: TRBD1 (5 bases). The CDR3 has 12 residues. Germline V gives CDR1 KGHDR, CDR2 SFDVKD. V was shortened by 6 bases and J by 5 bases, with 9 bases between the two germline ends.

The CDR3: CASSTGGISGNTIYF. In DNA, the CDR3 is TGTGCCAGCAGCACAGGGGGTATCTCTGGAAACACCATATATTTT. The rearrangement uses TRBV2 and TRBJ1-3; 8 bases are shared with TRBD1. Germline V lookup: CDR1 SNHLY, CDR2 FYNNEI. This CDR3 has 15 amino acids. With V trimmed by 6 bases and J by 0 bases, 4 bases remained unmatched.

This clone was seen a few times. The rearrangement joins TRBV18 to TRBJ2-2; TRBD1 is a possible D gene (5 bases). V was clipped by 2 bases and J by 7 bases, with 14 bases between them. CDR3 size: 15 residues. The germline V gene has CDR1 KGHSH and CDR2 LQKENI. For the CDR3, the DNA is TGTGCCAGCTCACCAACGGCAGGGAAAAGCGGGGAGCTGTTTTTT. It translates to CASSPTAGKSGELFF. The variable domain in full, with the rest retrieved from reference TRBV18 and TRBJ2-2, is NAGVMQNPRHLVRRRGQEARLRCSPMKGHSHVYWYRQLPEEGLKFMVYLQKENIIDESGMPKERFSAEFPKEGPSILRIQQVVRGDSAAYFCASSPTAGKSGELFFGEGSRLTVL.

The V gene is TRBV7-9, the J gene TRBJ1-1; 9 nucleotides line up with TRBD1. The CDR3 has 16 amino acids. V was pared by 5 bases and J by 2 bases, with 9 bases of the junction left unmatched. In germline, CDR1 is SEHNR, CDR2 FQNEAQ (reference sequence). The CDR3 bases are TGTGCCAGCAGCCCTCGCCTGGGACAGGGTAACACTGAAGCTTTCTTT. Protein: CASSPRLGQGNTEAFF.

This rearrangement joins TRBV2 to TRBJ1-1; 9 bases are shared with TRBD1. The CDR3 has 14 residues. V lost 7 bases, J lost 4 bases, and 7 bases stayed unmatched. CDR1 and CDR2 (germline): SNHLY, FYNNEI. CDR3 in amino acids: CASTPQGAFTEAFF. In nucleotides, the CDR3 is TGTGCCAGCACTCCACAGGGGGCATTCACTGAAGCTTTCTTT.

The chain carries TRBV7-8 and TRBJ1-5; 7 positions agree with TRBD1. Germline V gives CDR1 SGHVS, CDR2 FQNEAQ. The trim removed 6 bases at V and 6 bases at J, leaving 14 bases unmatched. The CDR3 is made up of 16 amino acids. The CDR3 DNA reads as TGTGCCAGCAGTCCTCGAGACAGGGTCAAAAGTCAGCCCCAGCATTTT. Translating gives CASSPRDRVKSQPQHF.

This chain joins TRBV4-1 and TRBJ1-5; maybe TRBD1 (5 bases). Germline values: CDR1 MGHRA, CDR2 YSYEKL. V shed 3 bases and J shed 0 bases, with 9 bases lying between them. CDR3 length: 15 amino acids. The CDR3 sequence: CASSQGGTSNQPQHF. CDR3 in DNA: TGCGCCAGCAGCCAGGGGGGAACTAGCAATCAGCCCCAGCATTTT.

This chain uses TRBV5-1 with TRBJ2-2; 7 nucleotides align to TRBD1. J lost 2 bases, V lost 2 bases, and 3 bases had no gene match. CDR3 length: 15 residues. Germline V gene lookup returns CDR1 SGHRS and CDR2 YFSETQ. The CDR3 coding sequence is TGCGCCAGCAGCTTCCAAGGGGGCAACACCGGGGAGCTGTTTTTT. Its translation: CASSFQGGNTGELFF.

The chain employs TRBV28 and TRBJ2-7, with 8 positions matching TRBD1. The germline V gene encodes CDR1 MDHEN and CDR2 SYDVKM. This CDR3 is 14 amino acids long. After removal of 2 bases from V and 2 bases from J, the junction contained 2 bases not matched to a gene. The CDR3 sequence is CASSLQQGAYEQYF. CDR3 DNA sequence: TGTGCCAGCAGTTTACAACAGGGGGCCTACGAGCAGTACTTC.

This chain joins TRBV6-5 and TRBJ2-5, with TRBD1 identical over 7 bases. The germline V gene has CDR1 MNHEY and CDR2 SVGAGI. V lost 8 bases, J lost 3 bases, and 9 bases stayed unmatched. The CDR3 contains 14 residues. This CDR3 is CASWRRTGEETQYF. The CDR3 DNA is TGTGCCAGCTGGCGGCGGACAGGCGAAGAGACCCAGTACTTC.

The V call is TRBV7-6, the J call TRBJ2-1; the match to TRBD1 covers 12 bases. Germline trimming cut 5 bases from V and 8 bases from J; bases unmatched to any gene: 10. CDR3 size: 16 residues. In germline, CDR1 is SGHVS, CDR2 FNYEAQ. The CDR3 here is CASSRHGTGGFDEQFF. CDR3 in DNA: TGTGCCAGCAGCCGCCATGGGACAGGGGGCTTCGATGAGCAGTTCTTC. The full variable domain, in which reference TRBV7-6 and TRBJ2-1 provide the parts outside the CDR3, is GAGVSQSPRYKVTKRGQDVALRCDPISGHVSLYWYRQALGQGPEFLTYFNYEAQQDKSGLPNDRFSAERPEGSISTLTIQRTEQRDSAMYRCASSRHGTGGFDEQFFGPGTRLTVL.

The genes are TRBV28 and TRBJ1-3, with 12 bases aligning to TRBD1. J gave up 0 bases and V 4 bases, and 10 bases lay outside the gene matches. The CDR3 extends over 19 amino acids. The germline CDR1 and CDR2 sequences are MDHEN and SYDVKM. CDR3 bases: TGTGCCAGCAGTTCTCCTCGGGGGGACAGGGGGCTCTCTGGAAACACCATATATTTT. Translation: CASSSPRGDRGLSGNTIYF.

This chain joins TRBV28 and TRBJ2-7; D perhaps matches TRBD1 (6 bases). This CDR3 comprises 16 residues. The V and J ends lost 1 base and 0 bases respectively, with 13 bases between them. Germline CDR1 is MDHEN and CDR2 is SYDVKM. The CDR3: CASSLLSGVSSYEQYF. CDR3 coding DNA: TGTGCCAGCAGTTTATTGTCAGGGGTAAGCTCCTACGAGCAGTACTTC.